This T cell receptor (beta chain) was documented in a study of blood T cell repertoires in COVID-19. Across the study: Acute and convalescent COVID-19 samples came from the United States, Italy and Spain. T cells, B-cell-depleted T cells, or PBMCs provided the cDNA or gDNA that served as material.

TCRdb's copy holds only in-frame clones and misses some; the assay was immunoSEQ multiplex PCR. The data hold more than 200,000 clones, with 70% to 90% observed a single time. The V end lost 6 bases, the J end lost 7 bases, and 18 bases lay between the germline ends. This CDR3 contains 14 residues. In germline, CDR1 is MDHEN, CDR2 SYDVKM. Cohorts were based on clinical histories the participants reported. Two negative PCRs, clearance, or symptom resolution had been documented for recovered Cohort 3 donors. The chain has TRBV28 and TRBJ1-2; D gene uncertain. The receptor's source is a woman in her forties or fifties who had recovered from COVID-19. Source material: PBMCs or T cells enriched from blood (not recorded which). CDR3 sequence: CASSLIVGVGGYTF. In DNA form, the CDR3 reads TGTGCCAGCAGCCTTATAGTCGGGGTAGGTGGCTACACCTTC.